This TCR beta chain was sequenced for a study of blood T cell repertoires in COVID-19. Study context: The United States, Italy and Spain were the sources of the acute and convalescent COVID-19 samples.

As processed by the authors: The assay estimated nucleated cells by amplifying reference gene primers. TCRdb keeps only in-frame clones here, not all; method: immunoSEQ multiplex PCR. V and J calls and clone size follow that table, whereas D and trimming were derived from the DNA. The data hold hundreds of thousands of clones, with more than 70% observed a single time. Enrollment of patients from Seattle took place during active infection, with longitudinal follow-up. In germline, CDR1 is KGHSH, CDR2 LQKENI. V lost 5 bases and J lost 6, with 19 bases in between. The CDR3 covers 15 residues. The sample taken for sequencing was peripheral blood. The chain is built from TRBV18 and TRBJ1-1, with D tentatively TRBD1 (5 bases). The clonotype was recovered from an older woman with COVID-19, enrolled during active disease. The CDR3 region has the DNA TGTGCCAGCTCAAAGGCAGGGCACGTTTCCCCTGAAGCTTTCTTT. This gives the protein CASSKAGHVSPEAFF. Using reference TRBV18 and TRBJ1-1 for the parts outside the CDR3, the full variable domain is NAGVMQNPRHLVRRRGQEARLRCSPMKGHSHVYWYRQLPEEGLKFMVYLQKENIIDESGMPKERFSAEFPKEGPSILRIQQVVRGDSAAYFCASSKAGHVSPEAFFGQGTRLTVV.